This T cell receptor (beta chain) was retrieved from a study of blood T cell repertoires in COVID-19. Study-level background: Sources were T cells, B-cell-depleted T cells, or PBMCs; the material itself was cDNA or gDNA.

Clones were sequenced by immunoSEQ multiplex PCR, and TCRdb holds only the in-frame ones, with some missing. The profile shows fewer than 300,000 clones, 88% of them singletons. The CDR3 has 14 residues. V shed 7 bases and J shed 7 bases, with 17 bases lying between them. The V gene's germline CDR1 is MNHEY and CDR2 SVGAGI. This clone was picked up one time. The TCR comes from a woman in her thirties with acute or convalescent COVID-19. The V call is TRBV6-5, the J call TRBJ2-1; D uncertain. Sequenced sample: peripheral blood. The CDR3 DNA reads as TGTGCCAGCAAGGCTGGTTGGGCTTTGAATGAGCAGTTCTTC. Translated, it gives CASKAGWALNEQFF.